These 20 T cell receptor beta chains share one sample of origin, sequenced in a study of cytomegalovirus exposure and HLA in healthy donors. TCRdb keeps only in-frame clones here, not all; method: immunoSEQ multiplex PCR. The sample holds about 56,000 clones, approximately 93% seen once. Sequencing was carried out using PBMCs. These receptors were collected from a woman younger than 35 in good health and CMV-seropositive.

V usage is TRBV7-2 and J usage is TRBJ2-7; D possibly corresponds to TRBD2 (5 bases). The CDR3 consists of 14 residues. The germline V gene encodes CDR1 SGHTA and CDR2 FQGNSA. V lost 1 base to trimming and J lost 3 bases, with 10 bases between them. The CDR3 reads CASSLVSGIYEQYF. The CDR3 nucleotides are TGTGCCAGCAGCTTAGTTTCGGGGATCTACGAGCAGTACTTC.

The V gene is TRBV4-3, the J gene TRBJ2-6, with TRBD1 matching over 8 bases. CDR3 length equals 19 residues. From germline, CDR1 is LGHNA and CDR2 YSLEER. Trimming cost V 6 bases and J 0 bases; bases outside gene matches: 13. In nucleotides, the CDR3 is TGCGCCAGCAGTCCCAAGCTGACGGGACAGGACTCTGGGGCCAACGTCCTGACTTTC. It codes for CASSPKLTGQDSGANVLTF.

V is TRBV7-2 and J is TRBJ2-3; 9 bases are a match to TRBD2. J lost 1 base, V lost 1 base, and 3 bases had no gene match. The CDR3 loop spans 16 amino acids. The germline CDR1 and CDR2 sequences are SGHTA and FQGNSA. The CDR3 reads CASSLGRGGGTDTQYF. CDR3 nucleotide sequence: TGTGCCAGCAGCTTAGGGCGGGGGGGAGGCACAGATACGCAGTATTTT.

The chain uses TRBV19 and TRBJ1-3; D is uncertain. The CDR3 totals 14 residues. Germline lookup yields CDR1 LNHDA and CDR2 SQIVND (reference sequence). V was cut by 3 bases and J by 7 bases, with 13 bases left in between. The CDR3 DNA sequence: TGTGCCAGTAGTATTCGCAGGACTCCTAACACCATATATTTT. Translated, it gives CASSIRRTPNTIYF.

The rearrangement links TRBV11-2 to TRBJ2-6; 9 nucleotides match TRBD1. J lost 0 bases, V lost 6 bases, and 9 bases had no gene match. The CDR3 is made up of 18 amino acids. Germline lookup yields CDR1 SGHAT and CDR2 FQNNGV. Written as DNA, the CDR3 is TGTGCCAGCAGGAGTCCGGGACAGGGCGCCTCTGGGGCCAACGTCCTGACTTTC. Its translation: CASRSPGQGASGANVLTF.

The V and J genes are TRBV6-5 and TRBJ2-3, with TRBD2 matching over 13 bases. Trimming removed 4 bases from V and 3 bases from J; junction bases left unmatched: 4. This CDR3 is built from 16 residues. Germline CDR1 is MNHEY and CDR2 is SVGAGI. CDR3 bases: TGTGCCAGCAGTTCCGGGACTAGCGGGGCTACAGATACGCAGTATTTT. It encodes CASSSGTSGATDTQYF.

The chain is built from TRBV6-5 and TRBJ2-5, with D possibly matching TRBD2 (6 bases). CDR3 length: 15 amino acids. V gave up 2 bases and J gave up 4 bases, with 14 bases separating them. Germline CDR1 is MNHEY and CDR2 is SVGAGI. DNA of the CDR3: TGTGCCAGCAGTTACGGGTTTCGGGGAGGAGAGACCCAGTACTTC. This translates into CASSYGFRGGETQYF.

This chain connects TRBV27 to TRBJ2-1, with D tentatively TRBD2 (6 bases). CDR3 length: 13 residues. Trimming took 5 bases from V and 9 from J, leaving 14 bases between them. Germline V gene sequence: CDR1 MNHEY, CDR2 SMNVEV (reference sequence). As DNA, the CDR3 is TGTGCCAGCAGTCGCGGGGAGGAGGGTGAGCAGTTCTTC. This encodes CASSRGEEGEQFF.

This clone has just one count. Written as DNA, the CDR3 is TGTGCCAGCAGTTTGAACGGGGACTATGGCTACACCTTC. Translated, it gives CASSLNGDYGYTF. V is TRBV27 and J is TRBJ1-2, with D hard to call. Per the germline V gene, CDR1 is MNHEY and CDR2 is SMNVEV (reference sequence). The length of the CDR3 is 13 residues. V dropped 3 bases and J dropped 3 bases, with 8 bases sitting between them.

The chain is built from TRBV7-8 and TRBJ2-2, with D possibly being TRBD2 (5 bases). Germline CDR1 is SGHVS and CDR2 is FQNEAQ. CDR3 length: 15 amino acids. V was pared by 0 bases and J by 6 bases, with 11 bases between. The CDR3 nucleotides read TGTGCCAGCAGCTTAGCAGACGTGGGAGCCGGGGAGCTGTTTTTT. Translated, it gives CASSLADVGAGELFF. The complete variable domain, with remaining parts taken from reference TRBV7-8 and TRBJ2-2, reads GAGVSQSPRYKVAKRGQDVALRCDPISGHVSLFWYQQALGQGPEFLTYFQNEAQLDKSGLPSDRFFAERPEGSVSTLKIQRTQQEDSAVYLCASSLADVGAGELFFGEGSRLTVL.

The chain employs TRBV10-1 and TRBJ2-3, with TRBD1 identical over 10 bases. The CDR3 runs to 15 residues. Losses at the gene ends were 6 bases for V and 2 bases for J; bases not matched to a gene: 5. Looked up from germline, CDR1 is WNHNN and CDR2 is SYGVQD (reference sequence). Written as DNA, the CDR3 is TGCGCCAGCAGCCGACAGGGGGCGAACACAGATACGCAGTATTTT. The encoded protein is CASSRQGANTDTQYF.

As to this clone: One end of the junction varies from germline; a read error may be responsible. J is TRBJ2-1 and V is TRBV10-1; maybe TRBD2 (5 bases). From germline, CDR1 is WNHNN and CDR2 SYGVQD (reference sequence). This CDR3 has 12 amino acids. The CDR3 is CASSGVTGNSVF. In DNA, the CDR3 is TGCGCCAGCAGTGGGGTTACGGGGAACTCAGTCTTC.

This clone is labeled medium-sized. V and J are TRBV5-6 and TRBJ2-5, with 7 bases identical to TRBD1. The CDR3 consists of 15 residues. V lost 0 bases to trimming and J lost 3 bases; unmatched junction nucleotides: 5. The V gene's germline CDR1 is SGHDT and CDR2 YYEEEE. The CDR3: CASSLALGTEETQYF. Written as DNA, the CDR3 is TGTGCCAGCAGCTTGGCTCTGGGGACAGAAGAGACCCAGTACTTC.

The chain joins TRBV10-3 to TRBJ1-1, with 9 positions matching TRBD1. The J segment lost 1 base and the V segment lost 10 bases, leaving 10 bases of the junction unmatched. This CDR3 comprises 15 residues. Germline V gene lookup returns CDR1 ENHRY and CDR2 SYGVKD. For the CDR3, the DNA is TGTGCCACACAGGACAGGGGTAACGGGAACACTGAAGCTTTCTTT. Protein product: CATQDRGNGNTEAFF.

The chain links TRBV9 to TRBJ2-7; TRBD1 is a possible D gene (7 bases). V was pared by 2 bases and J by 3 bases, with 12 bases between. Per germline, CDR1 SGDLS and CDR2 YYNGEE. This CDR3 region has 14 residues. The chain's CDR3 is CASSVGGTDYEQYF. The CDR3 nucleotides are TGTGCCAGCAGCGTCGGAGGGACAGACTACGAGCAGTACTTC. Full variable domain (remainder filled in from reference TRBV9 and TRBJ2-7): DSGVTQTPKHLITATGQRVTLRCSPRSGDLSVYWYQQSLDQGLQFLIQYYNGEERAKGNILERFSAQQFPDLHSELNLSSLELGDSALYFCASSVGGTDYEQYFGPGTRLTVT.

This chain links TRBV2 with TRBJ2-2, with 7 bases identical to TRBD1. The germline CDR1 and CDR2 sequences are SNHLY and FYNNEI. This CDR3 spans 14 amino acids. The trim removed 6 bases at V and 4 bases at J, leaving 5 bases unmatched. The chain's CDR3 is CASRKGATTGELFF. The CDR3 nucleotides are TGTGCCAGCAGGAAGGGGGCGACCACCGGGGAGCTGTTTTTT. Drawing the rest from reference TRBV2 and TRBJ2-2, the complete variable domain is EPEVTQTPSHQVTQMGQEVILRCVPISNHLYFYWYRQILGQKVEFLVSFYNNEISEKSEIFDDQFSVERPDGSNFTLKIRSTKLEDSAMYFCASRKGATTGELFFGEGSRLTVL.

The chain joins TRBV4-1 to TRBJ2-5, with 8 nucleotides matching TRBD2. The ends lost 0 bases at V and 0 bases at J; junction bases unmatched: 12. Per germline, CDR1 MGHRA and CDR2 YSYEKL. The CDR3 has 19 residues. CDR3 in amino acids: CASSQDQRRGGPYQETQYF. The CDR3 region has the DNA TGCGCCAGCAGCCAAGATCAACGACGGGGGGGCCCCTACCAAGAGACCCAGTACTTC.

The gene calls are TRBV2 and TRBJ2-4; possibly TRBD2 for D (6 bases). In germline, CDR1 is SNHLY, CDR2 FYNNEI. The CDR3 loop spans 16 amino acids. With 3 bases removed from V and 1 base from J, the gap between germline ends came to 13 bases. The CDR3 region has the DNA TGTGCCAGCAGTGAGCGGGACCAAGGGGCCAAAAACATTCAGTACTTC. This gives the protein CASSERDQGAKNIQYF.

The J gene is TRBJ1-6, the V gene TRBV13, with unresolved D. Germline CDR1 and CDR2: PRHDT and FYEKMQ (reference sequence). V lost 3 bases and J 7 bases, leaving 10 bases between the germline ends. The CDR3 sequence is 14 residues long. The CDR3 DNA reads as TGTGCCAGCAGCTTGAGGCAGTCAAATTCACCCCTCCACTTT. Translation gives CASSLRQSNSPLHF.

This clone was counted a single time. This chain uses TRBV27 with TRBJ1-1; D not certain. The V end lost 3 bases, the J end lost 10 bases, and 18 bases lay between the germline ends. CDR3 size: 14 residues. Germline values: CDR1 MNHEY, CDR2 SMNVEV (reference sequence). CDR3 in amino acids: CASSFVGSISLAFF. The CDR3 DNA reads as TGTGCCAGCAGTTTTGTGGGCAGTATCAGTCTAGCTTTCTTT.